This T cell receptor beta chain was recorded in a study of T cells in narcolepsy. Study-level findings and limits: Reportedly, autoreactive clonotypes were serially detected in patients' blood but not controls'.

Generated by immunoSEQ multiplex PCR, the TCRdb table keeps only in-frame clones and is missing some. The data contain more than 30,000 clones, around 86% of them seen just once; the ten biggest clones take up about 3%. V was pared by 2 bases and J by 0 bases, with 7 bases between. CDR1 is SQVTM, CDR2 ANQGSEA, per germline. This CDR3 has 13 amino acids. This clone was counted between two and nine times. What it binds is not known. The TCR originated in a human donor with narcolepsy. The sequencing input was CD45RA- memory CD4+ T cells from PBMCs. The chain couples TRBV29-1 to TRBJ1-1; D gene unclear. The chain's CDR3 is CSVETSVNTEAFF. DNA of the CDR3: TGCAGCGTTGAAACCAGTGTGAACACTGAAGCTTTCTTT.